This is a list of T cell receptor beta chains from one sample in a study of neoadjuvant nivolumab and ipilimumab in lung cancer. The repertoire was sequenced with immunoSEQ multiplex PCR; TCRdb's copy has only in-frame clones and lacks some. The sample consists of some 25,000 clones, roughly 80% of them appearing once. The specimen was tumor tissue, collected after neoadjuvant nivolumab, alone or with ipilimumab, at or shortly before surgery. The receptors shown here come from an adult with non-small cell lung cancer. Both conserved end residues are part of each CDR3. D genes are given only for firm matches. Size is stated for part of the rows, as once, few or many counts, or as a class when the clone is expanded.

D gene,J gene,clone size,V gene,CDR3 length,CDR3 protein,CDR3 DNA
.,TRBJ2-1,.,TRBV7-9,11,CASSRGEEQFF,TGTGCCAGCAGCCGGGGAGAAGAGCAGTTCTTC
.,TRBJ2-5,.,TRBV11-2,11,CASSSGETQYF,TGTGCCAGCAGCTCTGGGGAGACCCAGTACTTC
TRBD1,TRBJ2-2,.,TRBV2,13,CASRQGATGELFF,TGTGCCAGCAGACAGGGGGCCACCGGGGAGCTGTTTTTT
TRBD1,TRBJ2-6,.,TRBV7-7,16,CASSPTDRGEANVLTF,TGTGCTAGCAGCCCAACCGACAGGGGTGAGGCCAACGTCCTGACTTTC
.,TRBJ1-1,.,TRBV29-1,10,CSALDLVAFF,TGCAGCGCCCTGGACCTAGTAGCTTTCTTT
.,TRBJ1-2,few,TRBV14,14,CASSQEYSYNGYTF,TGTGCCAGCAGCCAAGAATACAGCTATAATGGCTACACCTTC
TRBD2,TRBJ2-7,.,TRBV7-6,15,CASSLRTSSPYEQYF,TGTGCCAGCAGCTTACGGACTAGTTCCCCCTACGAGCAGTACTTC
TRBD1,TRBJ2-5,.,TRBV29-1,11,CSVQGQETQYF,TGCAGTGTACAGGGGCAAGAGACCCAGTACTTC
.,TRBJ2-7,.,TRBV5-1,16,CASKFDSRGSAYEQYF,TGCGCCAGCAAGTTCGACTCGAGGGGTAGCGCCTACGAGCAGTACTTC
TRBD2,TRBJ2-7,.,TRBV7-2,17,CASSLRPGGGVAYEQYF,TGTGCCAGCAGCTTGCGGCCGGGGGGAGGGGTCGCCTACGAGCAGTACTTC
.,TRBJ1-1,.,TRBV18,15,CASSPPAGLNTEAFF,TGTGCCAGCTCACCACCGGCAGGGCTGAACACTGAAGCTTTCTTT
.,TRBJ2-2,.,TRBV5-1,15,CASSRQGLDTGELFF,TGCGCCAGCAGCCGACAGGGACTCGACACCGGGGAGCTGTTTTTT
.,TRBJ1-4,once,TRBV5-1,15,CASSLAGGLGEKLFF,TGCGCCAGCAGCTTGGCGGGGGGGCTTGGGGAAAAACTGTTTTTT
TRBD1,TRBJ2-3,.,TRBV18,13,CASYGQGTDTQYF,TGTGCCAGCTACGGACAGGGCACAGATACGCAGTATTTT
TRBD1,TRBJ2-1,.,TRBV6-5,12,CASRQTGNEQFF,TGTGCCAGCAGACAGACAGGGAATGAGCAGTTCTTC
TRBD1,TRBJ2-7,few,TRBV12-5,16,CASGLVGGQGAGEQYF,TGTGCTAGTGGTTTGGTAGGGGGACAGGGGGCTGGCGAGCAGTACTTC
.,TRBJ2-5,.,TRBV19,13,CASSSRDTVTQYF,TGTGCCAGTAGTTCGCGGGATACTGTGACCCAGTACTTC
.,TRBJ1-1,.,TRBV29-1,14,CSVYRPQGGTEAFF,TGCAGCGTCTACCGTCCTCAGGGCGGAACTGAAGCTTTCTTT
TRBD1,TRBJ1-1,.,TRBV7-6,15,CASSSLGQGYTEAFF,TGTGCCAGCAGCTCTTTGGGACAGGGCTACACTGAAGCTTTCTTT
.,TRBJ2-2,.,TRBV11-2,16,CASSLVGLVNTGELFF,TGTGCCAGCAGCTTAGTCGGACTCGTTAACACCGGGGAGCTGTTTTTT
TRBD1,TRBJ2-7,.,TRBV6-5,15,CASSPDRVGSYEQYF,TGTGCCAGCAGTCCAGACAGGGTTGGTTCCTACGAGCAGTACTTC
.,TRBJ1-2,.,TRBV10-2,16,CASSEDPAAYVYGYTF,TGCGCCAGCAGTGAGGATCCGGCAGCGTATGTCTATGGCTACACCTTC
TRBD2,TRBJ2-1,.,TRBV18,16,CASSQSLAGFDNEQFF,TGTGCCAGCTCACAGAGTCTAGCGGGGTTTGACAATGAGCAGTTCTTC
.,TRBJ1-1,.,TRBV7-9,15,CASRPIRTVNTEAFF,TGTGCCAGCAGGCCCATACGGACGGTGAACACTGAAGCTTTCTTT
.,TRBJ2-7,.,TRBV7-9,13,CASSYPRGAEQYF,TGTGCCAGCAGCTATCCCCGGGGGGCCGAGCAGTACTTC
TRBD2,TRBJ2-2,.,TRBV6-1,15,CASSPREGRTGELFF,TGTGCCAGCAGTCCCCGGGAGGGGAGAACCGGGGAGCTGTTTTTT
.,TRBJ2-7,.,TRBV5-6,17,CASSWGPGGGVAYEQYF,TGTGCCAGCAGCTGGGGGCCGGGGGGAGGGGTCGCCTACGAGCAGTACTTC
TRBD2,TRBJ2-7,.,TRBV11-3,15,CASSSDIAGGYEQYF,TGTGCCAGCAGCTCCGACATAGCGGGAGGGTACGAGCAGTACTTC
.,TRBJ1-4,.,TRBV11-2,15,CASSLATRRAEKLFF,TGTGCCAGCAGCTTAGCTACTCGCCGGGCTGAAAAACTGTTTTTT
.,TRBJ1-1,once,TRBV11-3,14,CASSLEPSSTEAFF,TGTGCCAGCAGCTTAGAACCTTCTAGCACTGAAGCTTTCTTT
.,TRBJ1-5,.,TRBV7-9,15,CASTVGNEGVGPQHF,TGTGCCAGCACCGTCGGGAACGAGGGCGTCGGGCCCCAGCATTTT
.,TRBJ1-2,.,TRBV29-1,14,CSVEGAGDVDGYTF,TGCAGCGTTGAAGGCGCAGGGGACGTGGATGGCTACACCTTC
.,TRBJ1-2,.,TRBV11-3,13,CASSLSGGSGYTF,TGTGCCAGCAGCTTATCCGGGGGGTCTGGCTACACCTTC
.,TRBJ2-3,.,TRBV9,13,CASSVDYTDTQYF,TGTGCCAGCAGCGTAGACTACACAGATACGCAGTATTTT
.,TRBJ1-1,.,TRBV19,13,CASKGRENTEAFF,TGTGCCAGTAAGGGACGAGAGAACACTGAAGCTTTCTTT
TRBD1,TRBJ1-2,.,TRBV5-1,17,CASSLVPQGGHLYGYTF,TGCGCCAGCAGCTTGGTCCCCCAGGGGGGGCACTTATATGGCTACACCTTC
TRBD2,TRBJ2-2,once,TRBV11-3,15,CASSLVAGDSGELFF,TGTGCCAGCAGCTTAGTAGCGGGAGATTCCGGGGAGCTGTTTTTT
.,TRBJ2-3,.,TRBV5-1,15,CASRGTRLSTDTQYF,TGCGCCAGCAGAGGGACACGTCTAAGCACAGATACGCAGTATTTT
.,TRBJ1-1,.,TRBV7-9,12,CASSPPHTEAFF,TGTGCCAGCAGCCCCCCGCACACTGAAGCTTTCTTT
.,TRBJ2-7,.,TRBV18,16,CASSPRTAGSVDEQYF,TGTGCCAGCTCACCACGGACCGCGGGAAGTGTGGACGAGCAGTACTTC